One T cell receptor (beta chain) is described in this entry. This specimen belongs to a study of blood T cell repertoires in COVID-19. Background on the study: Samples came from the United States, Italy and Spain, spanning acute and convalescent COVID-19. Sample material is recorded as cDNA or gDNA derived from T cells, B-cell-depleted T cells, or PBMCs.

V lost 4 bases and J lost 6; bases outside the gene matches: 8. CDR1 and CDR2 (germline): SGHTA, FQGNSA. This CDR3 comprises 14 residues. In the original workflow: Amplification of reference gene primers provided the estimated nucleated cell counts. Using immunoSEQ multiplex PCR, the repertoire was profiled, and TCRdb retains in-frame clones only, with some absent. V, J and clone size reflect that table, while D and trimming were determined from the DNA. The data show roughly 70,000 clones, nearly 80% seen once. This sequence was found in a woman aged 55-70 years with acute or convalescent COVID-19. The sequencing sample was made of peripheral blood. The chain employs TRBV7-2 and TRBJ1-1; 7 bases fit TRBD1. The CDR3: CASSSRGVKAEAFF. The CDR3 DNA sequence: TGTGCCAGCAGCTCCAGGGGGGTGAAGGCTGAAGCTTTCTTT.